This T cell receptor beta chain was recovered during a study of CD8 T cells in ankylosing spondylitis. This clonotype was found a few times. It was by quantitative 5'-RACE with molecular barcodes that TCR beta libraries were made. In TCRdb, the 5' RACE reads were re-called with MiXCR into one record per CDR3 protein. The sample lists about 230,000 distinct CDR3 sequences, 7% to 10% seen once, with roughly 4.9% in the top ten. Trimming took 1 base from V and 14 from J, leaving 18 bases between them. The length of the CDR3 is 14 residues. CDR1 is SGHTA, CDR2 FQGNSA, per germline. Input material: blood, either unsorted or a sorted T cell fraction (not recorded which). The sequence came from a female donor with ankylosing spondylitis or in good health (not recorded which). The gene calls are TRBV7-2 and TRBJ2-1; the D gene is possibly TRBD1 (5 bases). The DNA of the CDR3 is TGTGCCAGCAGCTTAGTACTGGGGCTAGAATTGGAGTTCTTC. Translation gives CASSLVLGLELEFF.